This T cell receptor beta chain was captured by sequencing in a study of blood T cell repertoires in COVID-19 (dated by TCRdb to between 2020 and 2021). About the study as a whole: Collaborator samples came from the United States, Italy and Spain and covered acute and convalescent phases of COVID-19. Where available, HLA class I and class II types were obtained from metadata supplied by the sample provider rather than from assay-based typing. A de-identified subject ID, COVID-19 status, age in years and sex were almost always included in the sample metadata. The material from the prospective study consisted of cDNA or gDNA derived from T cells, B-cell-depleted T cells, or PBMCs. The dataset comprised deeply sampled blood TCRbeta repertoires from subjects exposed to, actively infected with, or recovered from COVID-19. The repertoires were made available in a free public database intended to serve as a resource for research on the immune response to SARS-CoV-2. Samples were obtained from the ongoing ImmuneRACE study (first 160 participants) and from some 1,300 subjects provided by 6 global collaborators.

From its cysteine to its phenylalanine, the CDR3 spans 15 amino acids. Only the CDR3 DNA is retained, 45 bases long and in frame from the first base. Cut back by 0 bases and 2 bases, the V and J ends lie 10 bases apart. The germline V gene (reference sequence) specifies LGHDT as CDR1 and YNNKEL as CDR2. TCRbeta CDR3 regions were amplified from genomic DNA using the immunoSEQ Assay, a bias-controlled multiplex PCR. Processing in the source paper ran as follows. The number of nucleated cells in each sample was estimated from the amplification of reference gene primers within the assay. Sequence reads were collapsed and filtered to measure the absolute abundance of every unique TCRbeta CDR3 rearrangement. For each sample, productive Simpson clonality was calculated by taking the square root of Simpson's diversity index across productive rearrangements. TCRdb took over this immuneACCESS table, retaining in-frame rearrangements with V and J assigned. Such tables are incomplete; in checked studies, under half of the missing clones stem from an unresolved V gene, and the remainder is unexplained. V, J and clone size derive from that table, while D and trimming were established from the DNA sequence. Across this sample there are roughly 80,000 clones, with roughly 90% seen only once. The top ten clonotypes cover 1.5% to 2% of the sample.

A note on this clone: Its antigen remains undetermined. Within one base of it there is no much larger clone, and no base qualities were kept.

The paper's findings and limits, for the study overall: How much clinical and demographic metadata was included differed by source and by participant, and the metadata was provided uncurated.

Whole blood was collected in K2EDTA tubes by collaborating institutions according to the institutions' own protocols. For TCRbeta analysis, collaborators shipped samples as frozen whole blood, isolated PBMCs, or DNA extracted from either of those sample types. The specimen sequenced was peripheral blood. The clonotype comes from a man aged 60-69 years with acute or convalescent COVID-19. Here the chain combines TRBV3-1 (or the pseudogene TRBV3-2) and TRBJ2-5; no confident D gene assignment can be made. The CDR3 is CASSQEWPGQETQYF. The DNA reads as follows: TGTGCCAGCAGCCAAGAATGGCCAGGTCAAGAGACCCAGTACTTC.